These 31 T cell receptor beta chains were all obtained from the same sample, sequenced in a study of cytomegalovirus exposure and HLA in healthy donors. PCR amplification relied on 60 Vbeta primers (plus 13 Jbeta primers). Sequencing was performed with immunoSEQ multiplex PCR; in TCRdb, only in-frame clones are kept and a portion is missing. The sample has 210,000 or so clones; under 85% are singletons. The specimen sequenced was PBMCs. The receptor source for this set is a woman aged 50 to 65 in good health and CMV-seropositive.

The rearrangement joins TRBV2 to TRBJ1-5, with D tentatively TRBD1 (6 bases). V lost 3 bases, J lost 3 bases, and 15 bases lay in between. The germline V gene has CDR1 SNHLY and CDR2 FYNNEI. The CDR3 is made up of 16 amino acids. The DNA of the CDR3 is TGTGCCAGCAGTGATCGCAGGGGAAGCATCAATCAGCCCCAGCATTTT. Translating gives CASSDRRGSINQPQHF.

The table lists this clone with a few counts. The chain is built from TRBV6-5 and TRBJ1-3; D perhaps matches TRBD1 (6 bases). From germline, CDR1 is MNHEY and CDR2 SVGAGI. V lost 0 bases, J lost 3 bases, and 9 bases lay in between. This CDR3 has 15 residues. CDR3 protein: CASSYSAGVGNTIYF. CDR3 in DNA: TGTGCCAGCAGTTACTCGGCAGGGGTTGGAAACACCATATATTTT.

The chain recombines TRBV27 with TRBJ1-1; D not resolved. This CDR3 contains 12 residues. Trimming removed 7 bases at V and 5 bases at J, with 11 bases between. CDR1 is MNHEY, CDR2 SMNVEV, per germline (reference sequence). CDR3 in amino acids: CASTSPSTEAFF. The CDR3 region has the DNA TGTGCCAGCACCTCCCCCTCGACTGAAGCTTTCTTT.

For the CDR3, the DNA is TGCGCCAGCAGCGGCGGGACAGGGGCCTACGAGCAGTACTTC. This sequence encodes CASSGGTGAYEQYF. The rearrangement uses TRBV5-1 and TRBJ2-7; 10 nucleotides line up with TRBD1. CDR3 size: 14 residues. Germline V lookup: CDR1 SGHRS, CDR2 YFSETQ. Trimming cost V 4 bases and J 2 bases; bases outside gene matches: 3.

CDR3 loop: CASCHGGNTEAFF. In DNA, the CDR3 is TGTGCCAGCTGCCATGGCGGGAACACTGAAGCTTTCTTT. The genes are TRBV27 and TRBJ1-1; D gene ambiguous. In germline, CDR1 is MNHEY, CDR2 SMNVEV (reference sequence). Trimming left V 8 bases short and J 1 base short, with 11 bases between. The CDR3 consists of 13 residues.

The chain carries TRBV4-2 and TRBJ1-5, with a tentative D call TRBD1 (6 bases). V was cut by 4 bases and J by 2 bases, with 15 bases left in between. Germline V gene data show CDR1 as LGHNA and CDR2 as YNFKEQ. This CDR3 has 16 amino acids. CDR3 bases: TGTGCCAGCAGCCCGGATGCGCCAGGGGGCAATCAGCCCCAGCATTTT. Translation gives CASSPDAPGGNQPQHF.

The rearrangement joins TRBV5-1 to TRBJ2-5; 9 bases align to TRBD1. Trimming at V came to 4 bases and at J to 5 bases, leaving 18 bases not matched to a gene. The CDR3 covers 18 residues. The germline CDR1 and CDR2 sequences are SGHRS and YFSETQ. CDR3 in DNA: TGCGCCAGCAGCACCGCTTACCGGACAGGGGTTAATAGGGAGACCCAGTACTTC. Translated: CASSTAYRTGVNRETQYF.

The chain links TRBV6-5 to TRBJ1-1, with D tentatively TRBD1 (5 bases). V was shortened by 7 bases and J by 6 bases, with 15 bases between the two germline ends. Looked up from germline, CDR1 is MNHEY and CDR2 is SVGAGI. CDR3 size: 13 residues. CDR3 sequence: CASNVAGGAEAFF. In nucleotides, the CDR3 is TGTGCCAGCAACGTGGCGGGGGGAGCTGAAGCTTTCTTT.

This sequence joins TRBV5-1 and TRBJ1-2; no definite D call. V was cut by 2 bases and J by 4 bases, with 12 bases left in between. From germline, CDR1 is SGHRS and CDR2 YFSETQ. The CDR3 sequence is 14 residues long. The CDR3 DNA reads TGCGCCAGCAGCTTCAGCGGGATCCGCTATGGCTACACCTTC. It translates to CASSFSGIRYGYTF.

The V and J genes are TRBV19 and TRBJ1-5; D is unclear. V was shortened by 2 bases and J by 1 base, with 12 bases between the two germline ends. The CDR3 contains 16 residues. Germline V lookup: CDR1 LNHDA, CDR2 SQIVND (reference sequence). CDR3 DNA: TGTGCCAGTAGTATAAAGGGAGGCCCGAGCAATCAGCCCCAGCATTTT. Protein product: CASSIKGGPSNQPQHF.

This chain connects TRBV6-5 to TRBJ1-5; possibly TRBD1 for D (6 bases). Germline lookup yields CDR1 MNHEY and CDR2 SVGAGI. Trimming took 5 bases from V and 1 from J, leaving 12 bases between them. The CDR3 is made up of 15 amino acids. CDR3 DNA sequence: TGTGCCAGCAGTGGGGACATAGGGAGCAATCAGCCCCAGCATTTT. Its protein is CASSGDIGSNQPQHF.

This clone was observed a few times. The chain carries TRBV6-1 and TRBJ1-1; D gene unclear. The V end was cut by 7 bases, the J end by 4 bases, with 16 bases between. CDR3 length: 14 amino acids. The germline gives CDR1 MNHNS, CDR2 SASEGT. CDR3 region: CASKLTEAGTEAFF. CDR3 DNA sequence: TGTGCCAGCAAATTGACGGAGGCTGGCACTGAAGCTTTCTTT.

This chain joins TRBV9 and TRBJ1-2; TRBD1 agrees at 8 bases. The trim removed 4 bases at V and 3 bases at J, leaving 11 bases unmatched. CDR1 and CDR2 from the germline V gene are SGDLS and YYNGEE. The CDR3 consists of 16 residues. The CDR3 loop reads CASSPRGDRGDYGYTF. DNA of the CDR3: TGTGCCAGCAGCCCGAGAGGTGACAGGGGAGACTATGGCTACACCTTC. Combining the CDR3 with reference TRBV9 and TRBJ1-2 gives the whole variable domain DSGVTQTPKHLITATGQRVTLRCSPRSGDLSVYWYQQSLDQGLQFLIQYYNGEERAKGNILERFSAQQFPDLHSELNLSSLELGDSALYFCASSPRGDRGDYGYTFGSGTRLTVV.

The chain joins TRBV19 to TRBJ1-2, with D unclear. The CDR3 is 12 amino acids. With 3 bases removed from V and 7 bases from J, the gap between germline ends came to 9 bases. Looked up from germline, CDR1 is LNHDA and CDR2 is SQIVND (reference sequence). CDR3 region: CASSMEPSGYTF. The CDR3 region has the DNA TGTGCCAGTAGTATGGAACCTAGTGGCTACACCTTC.

The chain recombines TRBV19 with TRBJ2-1; D is possibly TRBD1 (5 bases). CDR1 is LNHDA, CDR2 SQIVND, per germline (reference sequence). Trimming shortened V by 7 bases and J by 8 bases, and 15 bases separated the two germline ends. The CDR3 has 13 residues. The CDR3 is CASKGAGGYEQFF. The CDR3 coding sequence is TGTGCCAGTAAAGGGGCCGGCGGATATGAGCAGTTCTTC.

This clone was detected once. The chain has TRBV4-1 and TRBJ2-2; D possibly corresponds to TRBD1 (5 bases). The CDR3 totals 15 residues. CDR1 is MGHRA, CDR2 YSYEKL, per germline. The germline V and J ends were trimmed by 5 bases and 2 bases, with 12 bases remaining between them. CDR3: CASSSRQPNTGELFF. The CDR3 region has the DNA TGCGCCAGCAGCAGCAGACAGCCTAACACCGGGGAGCTGTTTTTT.

The V call is TRBV6-6, the J call TRBJ2-1, with 9 bases that match TRBD2. CDR1 MNHNY and CDR2 SVGAGI come from the germline V gene (reference sequence). Trimming removed 0 bases from V and 3 bases from J; junction bases left unmatched: 3. The CDR3 has 16 residues. CDR3 nucleotide sequence: TGTGCCAGCAGTTACTCGGAGCGGGGGGACTACAATGAGCAGTTCTTC. It encodes CASSYSERGDYNEQFF.

The J gene is TRBJ1-2, the V gene TRBV7-3; 12 nucleotides line up with TRBD1. The CDR3 extends over 22 amino acids. Germline V CDR1 and CDR2: SGHTA, FQGTGA. After removal of 1 base from V and 6 bases from J, the junction contained 24 bases not matched to a gene. The CDR3 sequence is CASSLNDMLTLAGDRGPHGYTF. In DNA, the CDR3 is TGTGCCAGCAGCTTAAATGATATGCTAACTCTGGCCGGGGACAGGGGGCCTCATGGCTACACCTTC.

J is TRBJ2-7 and V is TRBV10-3; 8 nucleotides match TRBD1. The CDR3 runs to 15 residues. Germline V CDR1 and CDR2: ENHRY, SYGVKD. V lost 6 bases to trimming and J lost 3 bases; unmatched junction nucleotides: 10. CDR3 DNA sequence: TGTGCCATCAGCGGGCAGGGGGCGAAAGACTACGAGCAGTACTTC. Protein: CAISGQGAKDYEQYF.

The chain links TRBV28 to TRBJ1-1; 8 positions match TRBD1. The junction had 7 bases not matched to a gene; V was cut back by 6 bases and J by 1 base. The germline gives CDR1 MDHEN, CDR2 SYDVKM. The CDR3 runs 15 residues. The CDR3 reads CASSGAGTGNTEAFF. CDR3 bases: TGTGCCAGCAGCGGTGCCGGGACAGGGAACACTGAAGCTTTCTTT.

The rearrangement links TRBV6-1 to TRBJ2-7; 8 bases match TRBD1. Germline loops: CDR1 MNHNS, CDR2 SASEGT. With V trimmed by 9 bases and J by 2 bases, 6 bases remained unmatched. The CDR3 runs 13 residues. CDR3 region: CASLDRGTYEQYF. The CDR3 nucleotides read TGTGCCAGTCTCGACAGGGGAACCTACGAGCAGTACTTC.

The genes are TRBV9 and TRBJ2-1; D is possibly TRBD2 (5 bases). The CDR3 length is 13 residues. Trimming removed 0 bases from V and 6 bases from J, with 7 bases in between. Per germline, CDR1 SGDLS and CDR2 YYNGEE. The CDR3 reads CASSVAGINEQFF. The CDR3 coding sequence is TGTGCCAGCAGCGTAGCGGGGATCAATGAGCAGTTCTTC.

This clone was recorded only once. V and J are TRBV7-2 and TRBJ2-7, with a possible D match to TRBD2 (5 bases). Trimming took off 4 bases at V and 3 bases at J, with 13 bases between the two ends. The CDR3 has 14 amino acids. The germline V gene encodes CDR1 SGHTA and CDR2 FQGNSA. CDR3 loop: CASSWELENYEQYF. The DNA of the CDR3 is TGTGCCAGCAGCTGGGAACTAGAGAACTACGAGCAGTACTTC.

The rearrangement links TRBV4-2 to TRBJ1-5, with 9 bases lining up with TRBD1. Losses at the gene ends were 6 bases for V and 6 bases for J; bases not matched to a gene: 9. Germline V lookup: CDR1 LGHNA, CDR2 YNFKEQ. CDR3 length equals 15 residues. CDR3 loop: CASSMGQGFRQPQHF. Written as DNA, the CDR3 is TGTGCCAGCAGTATGGGACAGGGCTTTCGTCAGCCCCAGCATTTT.

This rearrangement joins TRBV18 to TRBJ1-6; TRBD1 matches 7 bases. This CDR3 contains 14 residues. V shed 4 bases and J 7 bases; nucleotides not matched to a gene: 4. The germline gives CDR1 KGHSH, CDR2 LQKENI. The CDR3 spells CASSRQGGNSPLHF. CDR3 sequence (DNA): TGTGCCAGCTCACGGCAGGGGGGCAATTCACCCCTCCACTTT.

Here the CDR3 reads CASGGQGDIYGYTF. The DNA for the CDR3 is TGTGCCAGCGGGGGACAGGGGGATATCTATGGCTACACCTTC. V is TRBV2 and J is TRBJ1-2; 11 nucleotides agree with TRBD1. The J segment lost 4 bases and the V segment lost 8 bases, leaving 6 bases of the junction unmatched. The CDR3 consists of 14 residues. CDR1 and CDR2 from the germline V gene are SNHLY and FYNNEI.

J is TRBJ2-7 and V is TRBV28, with a possible D match to TRBD1 (6 bases). The CDR3 has 11 amino acids. V lost 7 bases and J lost 9, with 13 bases in between. Germline V gene lookup returns CDR1 MDHEN and CDR2 SYDVKM. The CDR3 nucleotides read TGTGCCAGCAATGCCCGAGGGGGGCAGTACTTC. Translating it yields CASNARGGQYF.

V is TRBV19 and J is TRBJ1-4; 7 bases are a match to TRBD1. Germline V gene lookup returns CDR1 LNHDA and CDR2 SQIVND (reference sequence). After removal of 9 bases from V and 7 bases from J, the junction contained 11 bases not matched to a gene. The CDR3 loop spans 14 amino acids. Here the CDR3 reads CASSGQRKAEKLFF. Written as DNA, the CDR3 is TGTGCCAGCTCGGGACAGCGGAAGGCTGAAAAACTGTTTTTT. The variable domain in full, with the rest retrieved from reference TRBV19 and TRBJ1-4, is DGGITQSPKYLFRKEGQNVTLSCEQNLNHDAMYWYRQDPGQGLRLIYYSQIVNDFQKGDIAEGYSVSREKKESFPLTVTSAQKNPTAFYLCASSGQRKAEKLFFGSGTQLSVL.

V is TRBV28 and J is TRBJ1-1; D is ambiguous. Per the germline V gene, CDR1 is MDHEN and CDR2 is SYDVKM. The CDR3 has 12 residues. V was shortened by 5 bases and J by 1 base, with 5 bases between the two germline ends. As DNA, the CDR3 is TGTGCCAGCAGTGCCGGGAACACTGAAGCTTTCTTT. Its translation: CASSAGNTEAFF.

The chain links TRBV12-5 to TRBJ2-3, with D perhaps TRBD1 (6 bases). Germline values: CDR1 LGHNT, CDR2 FRNRAP. The CDR3 is made up of 15 amino acids. Trimming shortened V by 6 bases and J by 8 bases, and 21 bases separated the two germline ends. The CDR3, as DNA: TGTGCTAGTGGCCGGGACACTATGATAGTGGGTACGCAGTATTTT. Translation: CASGRDTMIVGTQYF. Supplemented by reference TRBV12-5 and TRBJ2-3, the full variable domain reads DARVTQTPRHKVTEMGQEVTMRCQPILGHNTVFWYRQTMMQGLELLAYFRNRAPLDDSGMPKDRFSAEMPDATLATLKIQPSEPRDSAVYFCASGRDTMIVGTQYFGPGTRLTVL.

V gene TRBV7-8 combines with J gene TRBJ2-7; 10 nucleotides align to TRBD2. CDR1 and CDR2 (germline): SGHVS, FQNEAQ. The CDR3 loop spans 16 amino acids. Germline trimming cut 2 bases from V and 1 base from J; bases unmatched to any gene: 5. The CDR3 bases are TGTGCCAGCAGCTTATTCGCTAGCGGGGGATCCTACGAGCAGTACTTC. Protein: CASSLFASGGSYEQYF.